This T cell receptor beta chain was captured in a study of T cell repertoires in cytomegalovirus infection (dated by TCRdb to 2018 to 2020). Notes on the research overall: Donor HLA type was relevant to the analysis, as public TCR beta signatures indicated carriage of CMV infection together with the matching HLA type.

The CDR3 runs 12 amino acids, cysteine and phenylalanine included. Kept here is only the CDR3 DNA, which spans 36 bases and is read in frame from base 1. V is shortened by 7 bases, J by 7 bases, and the region joining them spans 10 bases. Sequencer: Illumina HiSeq 1500. TCRdb took the public reads, trimmed them with fastp at Q25, ran MiXCR for clone calling and kept in-frame beta chains. Duplicate CDR3 protein sequences are folded into a single record with the most common DNA and genes. The sample table contains about 530,000 distinct CDR3 sequences; only one count was recorded for about 26% of them. The ten largest clonotypes hold approximately 13% of the sample. The paper as a whole reports these results and caveats: The ex vivo response was dominated by HLA-C-restricted CMV-specific TCR beta clonotypes, which also provided the single most frequent clonotype in two of eight donors. In both this cohort and an independent approximately 370-donor cohort, the cumulative frequency of public TCR beta family members distinguished carriers of CMV infection plus the relevant HLA type.

With regard to this clonotype: Its antigen has not been determined. Within one base of it there is no much larger clone, and no base qualities were kept.

The receptor chain draws on TRBV12-3 or TRBV12-4 and TRBJ1-4; confidence is insufficient to name the D gene. The TCR was taken from a human donor in good health (CMV status not recorded). Some clones in this sample may be carry-over from other donors' samples. Sequencing input: PBMCs. The nucleotide sequence is given as TGTGCCAGCACCCGCACCGGTGAAAAACTGTTTTTT. This translates into CASTRTGEKLFF.